This T cell receptor beta chain was found in a study of cytomegalovirus exposure and HLA in healthy donors. PCR used 60 Vbeta primers and 13 Jbeta primers. Here immunoSEQ multiplex PCR was the method, and the copy in TCRdb shows in-frame clones only, minus some. The repertoire holds over 200,000 clones, under 90% seen once, with 1% to 1.5% in the top ten. The TCR originated in a human donor in good health. The sample consisted of PBMCs.

The CDR3 DNA sequence: TGTGCCTGGTCGGTTAGCCAAGAGACCCAGTACTTC. Its translation: CAWSVSQETQYF. The chain recombines TRBV30 with TRBJ2-5; D is unclear. Germline V gene lookup returns CDR1 GTSNPN and CDR2 SVGIG (reference sequence). This CDR3 spans 12 amino acids. Between the trimmed V and J ends, which lost 5 bases and 1 base, there was a span of 8 bases.